The next 9 T cell receptor beta chains were all read from a single sample in a study of shared clonotypes between healthy human individuals. CD45RO-negative CD8 cells positively selected for CCR7 made up the naive population, which excluded terminally differentiated effector memory CD45RA+ cells. Using immunoSEQ multiplex PCR, the repertoire was profiled, and TCRdb retains in-frame clones only, with some absent. This sample has millions of clones; roughly 95% occur once, and the top ten carry more than 0.95%. Sequenced input: naive CD8+ T cells sorted from blood. These receptors were taken from a young man in good health.

This rearrangement joins TRBV19 to TRBJ2-7, with 13 bases aligning to TRBD2. This CDR3 contains 15 residues. J lost 5 bases, V lost 5 bases, and 6 bases had no gene match. Looked up from germline, CDR1 is LNHDA and CDR2 is SQIVND (reference sequence). The CDR3: CASSSTGLAGDEQYF. The CDR3 DNA is TGTGCCAGTAGTTCCACCGGACTAGCGGGGGACGAGCAGTACTTC. Together with reference TRBV19 and TRBJ2-7, the CDR3 gives the full variable domain: DGGITQSPKYLFRKEGQNVTLSCEQNLNHDAMYWYRQDPGQGLRLIYYSQIVNDFQKGDIAEGYSVSREKKESFPLTVTSAQKNPTAFYLCASSSTGLAGDEQYFGPGTRLTVT.

The V and J genes are TRBV5-8 and TRBJ1-1; 8 bases align to TRBD1. The germline V gene encodes CDR1 SGHTS and CDR2 YDEGEE. The junction had 4 bases not matched to a gene; V was cut back by 5 bases and J by 1 base. CDR3 length: 14 residues. CDR3 sequence reads: CASRPGTGNTEAFF. The CDR3 coding sequence is TGTGCCAGCAGACCCGGGACAGGGAACACTGAAGCTTTCTTT.

The chain links TRBV27 to TRBJ1-3; 7 positions agree with TRBD1. This CDR3 is built from 14 residues. Germline V gene sequence: CDR1 MNHEY, CDR2 SMNVEV (reference sequence). With 3 bases clipped from V and 4 bases from J, the junction kept 3 bases outside the gene matches. CDR3 in amino acids: CASSLTGFGNTIYF. The CDR3 DNA reads as TGTGCCAGCAGTTTGACAGGGTTCGGAAACACCATATATTTT.

The chain uses TRBV4-1 and TRBJ2-2, with D tentatively TRBD1 (5 bases). Germline loops: CDR1 MGHRA, CDR2 YSYEKL. The CDR3 is 14 amino acids. Trimming cost V 5 bases and J 4 bases, with 11 bases left between them. The CDR3 here is CASSRSGITGELFF. The CDR3 DNA follows: TGCGCCAGCAGCAGGTCAGGGATCACCGGGGAGCTGTTTTTT.

As DNA, the CDR3 is TGTGCCAGCAGCTACCAGACTAGCGGCCAAGAGACCCAGTACTTC. As protein: CASSYQTSGQETQYF. The V gene is TRBV6-5, the J gene TRBJ2-5; 9 bases map to TRBD2. After removal of 6 bases from V and 1 base from J, the junction contained 6 bases not matched to a gene. Germline V gives CDR1 MNHEY, CDR2 SVGAGI. This CDR3 has 15 amino acids.

On this clone itself: The identical CDR3 is also encoded by other nucleotide sequences in the sample. The chain has TRBV7-9 and TRBJ2-7, with 10 bases matching TRBD1. Germline CDR1 is SEHNR and CDR2 is FQNEAQ (reference sequence). Trimming removed 5 bases from V and 1 base from J; junction bases left unmatched: 5. The CDR3 spans 15 residues. CDR3 coding DNA: TGTGCCAGCAGCCCCGGGACAGGGGTATCCTACGAGCAGTACTTC. Its protein product is CASSPGTGVSYEQYF.

The J gene is TRBJ1-4, the V gene TRBV28, with a tentative D call TRBD1 (5 bases). Per germline, CDR1 MDHEN and CDR2 SYDVKM. CDR3 length: 14 residues. V lost 3 bases to trimming and J lost 8 bases, with 13 bases between them. The CDR3 protein is CASSLLGELEKLFF. The DNA of the CDR3 is TGTGCCAGCAGTTTGTTGGGGGAGCTCGAAAAACTGTTTTTT.

The chain carries TRBV11-2 and TRBJ2-3; tentative D call: TRBD2 (5 bases). Germline V CDR1 and CDR2: SGHAT, FQNNGV. Trimming cost V 1 base and J 4 bases, with 15 bases left between them. This CDR3 has 16 residues. CDR3 loop: CASSLVLSGDPDTQYF. The CDR3 DNA is TGTGCCAGCAGCTTAGTATTATCCGGGGATCCAGATACGCAGTATTTT.

The chain combines TRBV19 with TRBJ2-7; 7 bases line up with TRBD1. V was clipped by 8 bases and J by 5 bases; unmatched bases: 12. The CDR3 has 14 residues. Per germline, CDR1 LNHDA and CDR2 SQIVND (reference sequence). For the CDR3, the DNA is TGTGCCAGTTCCCTGAGGCAGGGGGAAAACGAGCAGTACTTC. It translates to CASSLRQGENEQYF.